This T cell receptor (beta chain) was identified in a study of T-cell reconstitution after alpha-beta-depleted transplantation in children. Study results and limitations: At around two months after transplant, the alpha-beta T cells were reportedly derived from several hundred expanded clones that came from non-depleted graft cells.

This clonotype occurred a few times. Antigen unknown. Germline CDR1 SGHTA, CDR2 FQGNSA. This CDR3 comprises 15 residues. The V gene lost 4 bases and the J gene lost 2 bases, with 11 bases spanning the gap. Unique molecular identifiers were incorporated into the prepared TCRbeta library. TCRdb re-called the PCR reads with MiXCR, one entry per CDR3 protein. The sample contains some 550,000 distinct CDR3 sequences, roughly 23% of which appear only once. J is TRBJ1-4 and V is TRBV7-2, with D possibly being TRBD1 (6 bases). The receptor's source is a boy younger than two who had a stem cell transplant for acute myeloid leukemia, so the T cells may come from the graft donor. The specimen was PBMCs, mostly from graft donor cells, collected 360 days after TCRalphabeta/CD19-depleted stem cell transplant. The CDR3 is CASSSQGSTNEKLFF. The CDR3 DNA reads TGTGCCAGCAGCTCGCAGGGGTCGACTAATGAAAAACTGTTTTTT. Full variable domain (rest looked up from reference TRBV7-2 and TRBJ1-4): GAGVSQSPSNKVTEKGKDVELRCDPISGHTALYWYRQSLGQGLEFLIYFQGNSAPDKSGLPSDRFSAERTGGSVSTLTIQRTQQEDSAVYLCASSSQGSTNEKLFFGSGTQLSVL.